This entry is about one T cell receptor (beta chain). The antigen is not known. The germline CDR1 and CDR2 sequences are MNHNS and SASEGT. The CDR3 is 16 amino acids. The ends lost 4 bases at V and 1 base at J; junction bases unmatched: 6. The unexposed donors gave CD4+ T cells in about 2010-2018, prior to COVID-19. CD4+ T cells were isolated from the cells after more than 8 days of culture. The sample is drawn from a study of CD4 T cells in relation to SARS-CoV-2 and coronaviruses. Study overall: No peptide or an HIV-1 Nef peptide pool served as negative control. Points from the study as a whole: In roughly two thirds of donors, memory CD4+ clonotypes crossrecognized SARS-CoV-2 and at least one common cold coronavirus spike.

The data were produced by immunoSEQ multiplex PCR, yet TCRdb's version contains in-frame clones alone and is incomplete. Here the sample spans roughly 16,000 clones, around 77% being singletons. The genes are TRBV6-1 and TRBJ2-4; 8 bases fit TRBD1. The receptor comes from a human donor in good health. What was sequenced was CD4+ T cells from PBMCs, cultured in vitro. In DNA, the CDR3 is TGTGCCAGCAGTGCCCGACAGGGGAGGGCCAAAAACATTCAGTACTTC. It yields the protein CASSARQGRAKNIQYF.